The T cell receptor beta chain described here comes from a study of human T cells and chemical hapten exposure. The overall study: TCR yield per sample varied, mainly due to pooled library volumes.

The library labeled individual cDNA molecules by adding unique molecular identifiers to them. Per the study methods: From around 25,000 to 690,000 TCRs were found per sample, with a median of around 96,000. Each CDR3 protein gets one entry after TCRdb re-called the reads with MiXCR. The V and J calls and clone size are TCRdb's, not the authors'. This sample yields around 120,000 distinct CDR3 sequences, of which around 9% are seen a single time; just over 1.4% belongs to the top ten. This clonotype has a handful of counts. The target antigen is unknown. It was unfractionated whole blood from which total RNA was extracted. Trimming took 5 bases from V and 3 from J; bases not matched to a gene: 11. Per the germline V gene, CDR1 is SGHRS and CDR2 is YFSETQ. The CDR3 extends over 16 amino acids. Findings of the study overall: DPC sensitization did not alter TCRs above 1 in 1000 frequency.

The V gene is TRBV5-1, the J gene TRBJ2-1; 7 bases fit TRBD2. The origin of this receptor is a human donor in good health. Some clones in this sample may be carry-over from other donors' samples. The sequencing input was whole blood. The CDR3 reads CASSIGASGVYNEQFF. CDR3 in DNA: TGCGCCAGCAGTATCGGGGCTAGCGGAGTCTACAATGAGCAGTTCTTC.